The TCR beta chain under discussion was sequenced for a study of control samples from healthy donors and cancer patients. The data were produced by immunoSEQ multiplex PCR, yet TCRdb's version contains in-frame clones alone and is incomplete. The sample holds some 150,000 clones; 75% to 95% are singletons and the top ten take under 9%. Deletions cut 6 bases from V and 8 bases from J, with 8 bases between. The CDR3 spans 12 residues. CDR1 KGHSH and CDR2 LQKENI come from the germline V gene. Material for sequencing was blood. V and J are TRBV18 and TRBJ1-6; D is unresolved. This receptor was taken from a young man in good health. CDR3 protein: CASSDGYSPLHF. The CDR3 DNA reads TGTGCCAGCTCCGACGGATATTCACCCCTCCACTTT.